This TCR beta chain originates from a study of CD8 T cells in Susac syndrome. Overall study findings and caveats: Repertoires of Susac syndrome CD4+ T cells lacked clonal expansion.

Trimming at V came to 0 bases and at J to 9 bases, leaving 11 bases not matched to a gene. CDR3 length: 18 residues. Germline CDR1 reads MNHEY; CDR2 reads SVGAGI. In this sample, this clonotype turned up once. Its target is unknown. Sequencing of TCR beta, carried out with a high-throughput approach, was applied to CD8+ and CD4+ T cells from the blood. TEMRA cells were enriched by FACS, while CD8+ and CD4+ T cells were obtained through a negative isolation that was performed magnetically. Reverse transcription of about 0.5 to 1 ug RNA was carried out with random hexamers. Coverage of TCR beta CDR3 amplification by immunoSEQ multiplex PCR extended to 54 Vbeta and 13 Jbeta. TCRdb reprocessed the immunoSEQ multiplex PCR reads via MiXCR and lists one record per CDR3 protein. The sample holds under 200,000 distinct CDR3 sequences, 75% to 95% seen once.

This TCR was sampled from a human donor with Susac syndrome. The J gene is TRBJ2-1, the V gene TRBV6-5, with 13 bases fitting TRBD2. Sequenced material: CD4+ T cells from PBMCs. This chain's CDR3 is CASSYSRTSGSQGGEQFF. DNA for the CDR3: TGTGCCAGCAGTTACTCCCGGACTAGCGGGAGCCAGGGTGGTGAGCAGTTCTTC.